A single T cell receptor (beta chain) is shown here with its context. The CDR3 loop spans 14 amino acids. Per the germline V gene, CDR1 is DFQATT and CDR2 is SNEGSKA (reference sequence). Between the trimmed V and J ends, which lost 5 bases and 5 bases, there was a span of 18 bases. These data originate in a study of CD8 T cells in Susac syndrome. The overall study: Sequencing included Susac syndrome patients, roughly six of them with active disease and about eight in remission.

An input of about 0.5 to 1 ug of RNA was subjected to reverse transcription using random hexamers. The authors amplified TCR beta CDR3 across 54 Vbeta and 13 Jbeta using immunoSEQ multiplex PCR. Each CDR3 protein is one row after TCRdb ran MiXCR on the immunoSEQ multiplex PCR reads. Among 120,000 or so distinct CDR3 sequences listed, over 90% were seen once. The rearrangement links TRBV20-1 to TRBJ2-5; TRBD1 is a possible D gene (8 bases). The receptor's source is a human donor with Susac syndrome. The sequenced sample consisted of CD4+ T cells from PBMCs. The CDR3 region is CSAARQGRGETQYF. The CDR3 region has the DNA TGCAGTGCTGCTCGACAGGGGCGGGGGGAGACCCAGTACTTC.